This is a list of T cell receptor beta chains from one sample in a study of CXCR3-negative and CXCR3-positive naive CD8 T cells. From the 5' RACE reads, TCRdb lists one entry per CDR3 protein and no DNA. The data show 84,000 or so distinct CDR3 sequences, and the top ten clones hold 0.6% to 0.7%. Sequenced input: naive CXCR3+ CD8+ T cells from blood. The source of these receptors is a human donor in good health. Some clones in this sample may be carry-over from other donors' samples. The CDR3 runs from the conserved cysteine through the conserved F or W.

v_call,j_call,cdr3_aa
TRBV6-2/TRBV6-3,TRBJ2-1,CASSYMGVTNEQFF
TRBV6-2/TRBV6-3,TRBJ1-1,CASSNYRVEYTEAFF
TRBV27,TRBJ2-1,CASSPEWRERQFF
TRBV5-1,TRBJ2-3,CASSLLGTVSSTDTQYF
TRBV5-1,TRBJ1-2,CASSSLEGGSNYGYTF
TRBV29-1,TRBJ2-7,CSVGHRFPDEQYF
TRBV5-4,TRBJ2-7,CASSFGHTGEYF
TRBV28,TRBJ1-1,CASSPPFGNTEAFF
TRBV29-1,TRBJ1-1,CSVPARQVPGAEAFF
TRBV28,TRBJ2-1,CASSPDRVYPRVSEQFF
TRBV7-2,TRBJ2-1,CAVGGRDGQFF
TRBV6-2/TRBV6-3,TRBJ2-7,CASSYVYEQYF
TRBV4-1,TRBJ1-2,CASLGGGQGYTF
TRBV6-6,TRBJ2-1,CASSTQGTGSYNEQFF
TRBV5-4,TRBJ2-7,CASSLTGGLQYF
TRBV29-1,TRBJ2-1,CSVVSGEESYNEQFF
TRBV4-1,TRBJ1-1,CASLGQNTEAFF
TRBV3-1,TRBJ2-1,CASSPPLDYPSYNEQFF
TRBV6-2/TRBV6-3,TRBJ2-1,CASSGLLGSYNEQFF
TRBV7-7,TRBJ2-3,CASSPRGGRTDTQYF
TRBV12-3/TRBV12-4,TRBJ1-5,CASSDPSGQPQHF
TRBV5-4,TRBJ2-5,CASSFEYSRAKMETQYF
TRBV4-2,TRBJ1-2,CASSQEVAGFDGYTF
TRBV12-3/TRBV12-4,TRBJ2-2,CASSGTSADTGELFF
TRBV6-5,TRBJ2-4,CASSYGTSGSLYF
TRBV10-1,TRBJ2-7,CASTDRRWAPREQYF
TRBV4-3,TRBJ2-1,CASSPTGGPSYNEQFF
TRBV7-9,TRBJ1-2,CASSSPGQGGGYTF
TRBV2,TRBJ2-1,CASRSQGWSMDNEQFF
TRBV28,TRBJ1-2,CASTPVAGDAYGYTF
TRBV28,TRBJ1-1,CASSFVSITEAFF
TRBV6-6,TRBJ2-7,CASSYRVTIGIAGSYEQYF
TRBV6-4,TRBJ2-1,CASSEQVTSYNEQFF
TRBV7-9,TRBJ2-2,CASSLPGGTGELFF
TRBV6-1,TRBJ2-2,CASSDWIENTRELFF
TRBV6-1,TRBJ2-1,CASSLATGLRGSEQFF
TRBV4-1,TRBJ2-1,CASSRREYEQFF
TRBV28,TRBJ2-7,CASSPPGTASYEQYF
TRBV12-3/TRBV12-4,TRBJ2-7,CASTDQSYEQYF
TRBV7-8,TRBJ2-3,CASSPRTGEDTQYF
TRBV6-2/TRBV6-3,TRBJ1-1,CASSYYGQGEGEAFF
TRBV4-1,TRBJ2-7,CASSQGTDSSYEQYF
TRBV29-1,TRBJ2-1,CSVDGRQGSSYNEQFF
TRBV20-1,TRBJ2-5,CSARYWGETQYF
TRBV29-1,TRBJ2-7,CSALSLGVYEQYF
TRBV27,TRBJ2-7,CASSFRNTYEQYF
TRBV5-6,TRBJ2-5,CASSYPGQQETQYF
TRBV5-6,TRBJ2-1,CASSLMWRESYNEQFF
TRBV7-9,TRBJ2-7,CASSSTGSYEQYF